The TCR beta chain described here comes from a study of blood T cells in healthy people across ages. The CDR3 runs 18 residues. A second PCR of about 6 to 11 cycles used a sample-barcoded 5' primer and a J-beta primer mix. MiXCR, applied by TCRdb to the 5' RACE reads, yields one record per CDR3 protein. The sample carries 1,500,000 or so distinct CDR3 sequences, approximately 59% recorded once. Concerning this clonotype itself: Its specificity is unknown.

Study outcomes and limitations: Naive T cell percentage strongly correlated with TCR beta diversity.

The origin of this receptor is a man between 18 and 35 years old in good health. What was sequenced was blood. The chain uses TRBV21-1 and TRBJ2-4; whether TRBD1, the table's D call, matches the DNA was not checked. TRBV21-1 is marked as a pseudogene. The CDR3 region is CASSIGTPRGTAKNIQYF. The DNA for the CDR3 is TGTGCCAGCAGCATTGGGACGCCCCGGGGAACGGCCAAAAACATTCAGTACTTC.